This TCR beta chain came from a study of cytomegalovirus exposure and HLA in healthy donors. Amplification used 60 Vbeta primers and 13 Jbeta primers. Here immunoSEQ multiplex PCR was the method, and the copy in TCRdb shows in-frame clones only, minus some. This sample carries 90,000 to 150,000 clones, about 78% of them seen once, and the ten largest clones take 6.5% to 9%. The CDR3 extends over 16 amino acids. Losses at the gene ends were 1 base for V and 0 bases for J; bases not matched to a gene: 4. CDR1 and CDR2 from the germline V gene are LGHNA and YSLEER. This clone was counted once. Its antigen is currently unknown. Points from the study as a whole: TCR sequences were mostly rare, though some public TCRs occurred in many donors. The CMV antigen specificity of three CMV-associated chains was confirmed through in vitro analysis. Beyond CMV serostatus, there was no information to go on about immune exposure.

The rearrangement uses TRBV4-3 and TRBJ1-1; 8 nucleotides agree with TRBD1. Sequencing used PBMCs. This TCR came from a woman between 40 and 55 years old in good health and CMV-seropositive. The CDR3 reads CASSQGQGLLNTEAFF. The DNA of the CDR3 is TGCGCCAGCAGCCAAGGACAGGGGCTCCTGAACACTGAAGCTTTCTTT.